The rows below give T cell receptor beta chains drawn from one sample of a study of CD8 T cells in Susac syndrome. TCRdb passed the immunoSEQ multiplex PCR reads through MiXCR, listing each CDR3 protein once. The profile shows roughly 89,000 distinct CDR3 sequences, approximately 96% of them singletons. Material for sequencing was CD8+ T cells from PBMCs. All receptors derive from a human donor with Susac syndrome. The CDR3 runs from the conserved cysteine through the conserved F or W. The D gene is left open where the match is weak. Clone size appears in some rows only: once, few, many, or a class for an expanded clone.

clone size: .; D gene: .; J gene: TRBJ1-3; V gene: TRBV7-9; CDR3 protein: CASSLSSTDNSGNTIYF; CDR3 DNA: TGTGCCAGCAGCTTAAGTAGCACAGACAACTCTGGAAACACCATATATTTT
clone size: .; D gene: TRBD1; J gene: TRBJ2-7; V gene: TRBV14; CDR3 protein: CASSQTYTGGDPYEQYF; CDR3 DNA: TGTGCCAGCAGCCAAACTTATACAGGGGGTGACCCCTACGAGCAGTACTTC
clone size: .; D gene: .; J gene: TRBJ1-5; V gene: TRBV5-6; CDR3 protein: CASSLARGINSNQPQHF; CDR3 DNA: TGTGCCAGCAGCTTGGCGCGCGGTATTAATAGCAATCAGCCCCAGCATTTT
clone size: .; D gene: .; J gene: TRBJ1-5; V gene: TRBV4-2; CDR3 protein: CASSQDDDQPQHF; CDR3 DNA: TGTGCCAGCAGCCAAGATGATGATCAGCCCCAGCATTTT
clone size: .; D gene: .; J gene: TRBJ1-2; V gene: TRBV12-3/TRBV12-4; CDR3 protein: CASALSNYGYTF; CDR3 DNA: TGTGCCAGCGCTCTGAGTAACTATGGCTACACCTTC
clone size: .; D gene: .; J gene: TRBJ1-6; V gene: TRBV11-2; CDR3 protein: CASSLASPNSPLHF; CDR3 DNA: TGTGCCAGCAGCTTAGCGTCTCCCAATTCACCCCTCCACTTT
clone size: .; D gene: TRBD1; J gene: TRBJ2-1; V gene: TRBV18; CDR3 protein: CASSPTTGGDNEQFF; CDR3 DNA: TGTGCCAGCTCACCCACGACAGGGGGAGACAATGAGCAGTTCTTC
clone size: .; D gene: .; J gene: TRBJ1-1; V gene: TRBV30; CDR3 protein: CAWTTGLSNTEAFF; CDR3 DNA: TGTGCCTGGACGACCGGGCTATCGAACACTGAAGCTTTCTTT
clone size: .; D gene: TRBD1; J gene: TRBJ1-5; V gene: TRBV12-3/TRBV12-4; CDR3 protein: CASSSRTGSYQPQHF; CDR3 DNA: TGTGCCAGCAGTTCCCGGACAGGGAGCTATCAGCCCCAGCATTTT
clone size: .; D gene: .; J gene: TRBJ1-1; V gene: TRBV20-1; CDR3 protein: CSARDNLMINTEAFF; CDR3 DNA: TGCAGTGCTAGAGATAACTTAATGATCAACACTGAAGCTTTCTTT
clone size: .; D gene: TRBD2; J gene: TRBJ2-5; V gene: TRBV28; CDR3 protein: CASSSTSANQETQYF; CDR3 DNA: TGTGCCAGCAGTTCCACTAGCGCCAACCAAGAGACCCAGTACTTC
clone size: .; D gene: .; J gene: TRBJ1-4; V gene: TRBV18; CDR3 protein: CASSPRSTNEKLFF; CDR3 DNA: TGTGCCAGCTCACCAAGGTCAACTAATGAAAAACTGTTTTTT
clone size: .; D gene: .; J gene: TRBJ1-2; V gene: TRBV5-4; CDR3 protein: CASRWDVLQGGYTF; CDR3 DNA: TGTGCCAGCAGGTGGGACGTTCTGCAAGGGGGCTACACCTTC
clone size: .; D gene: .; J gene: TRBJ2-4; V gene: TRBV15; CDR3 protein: CATSEDTTKNIQYF; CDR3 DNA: TGTGCCACCAGCGAGGATACCACCAAAAACATTCAGTACTTC
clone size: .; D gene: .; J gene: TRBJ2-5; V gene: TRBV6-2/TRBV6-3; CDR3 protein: CASSRRPSQETQYF; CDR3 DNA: TGTGCCAGCAGTCGGCGACCGAGTCAAGAGACCCAGTACTTC
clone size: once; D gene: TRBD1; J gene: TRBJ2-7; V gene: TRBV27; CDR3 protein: CASSLSNPMGTGTYEQYF; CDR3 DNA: TGTGCCAGCAGTTTATCGAACCCAATGGGGACAGGAACCTACGAGCAGTACTTC
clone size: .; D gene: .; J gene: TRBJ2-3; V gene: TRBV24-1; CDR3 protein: CATSDFQGNTDTQYF; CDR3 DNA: TGTGCCACCAGTGATTTCCAGGGCAACACAGATACGCAGTATTTT
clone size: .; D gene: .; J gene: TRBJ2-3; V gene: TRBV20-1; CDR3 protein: CSAREGADTQYF; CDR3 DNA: TGCAGTGCTAGAGAGGGTGCAGATACGCAGTATTTT
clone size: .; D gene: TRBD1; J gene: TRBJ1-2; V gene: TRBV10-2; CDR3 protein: CASSELGQGSYGYTF; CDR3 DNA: TGCGCCAGCAGTGAGTTGGGACAGGGCAGCTATGGCTACACCTTC
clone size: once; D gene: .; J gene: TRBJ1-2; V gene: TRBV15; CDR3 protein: CATSRAAVANYGYTF; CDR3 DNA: TGTGCCACCAGCAGAGCGGCCGTAGCTAACTATGGCTACACCTTC
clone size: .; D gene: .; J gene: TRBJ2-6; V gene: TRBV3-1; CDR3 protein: CASSRNSGANVLTF; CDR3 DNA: TGTGCCAGCAGTCGTAACTCTGGGGCCAACGTCCTGACTTTC
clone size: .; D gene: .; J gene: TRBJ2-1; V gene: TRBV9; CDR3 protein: CASSGSGLSYNEQFF; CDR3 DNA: TGTGCCAGCAGCGGCAGCGGGTTATCCTACAATGAGCAGTTCTTC
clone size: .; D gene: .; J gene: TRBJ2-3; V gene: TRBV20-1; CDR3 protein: CSSNDLSIGADTQYF; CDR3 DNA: TGCAGTTCTAATGACTTGTCGATAGGCGCAGATACGCAGTATTTT
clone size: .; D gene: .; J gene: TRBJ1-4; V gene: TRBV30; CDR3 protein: CACRGPAVEEKLFF; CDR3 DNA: TGTGCCTGCCGAGGGCCGGCCGTTGAAGAAAAACTGTTTTTT
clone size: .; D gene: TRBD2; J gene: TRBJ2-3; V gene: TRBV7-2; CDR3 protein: CASSLNLAGLTDTQYF; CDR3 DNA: TGTGCCAGCAGCTTAAATCTAGCGGGGTTGACAGATACGCAGTATTTT
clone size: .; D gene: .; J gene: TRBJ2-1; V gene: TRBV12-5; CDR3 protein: CASGLGQDNEQFF; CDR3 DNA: TGTGCTAGTGGTTTGGGACAGGACAATGAGCAGTTCTTC
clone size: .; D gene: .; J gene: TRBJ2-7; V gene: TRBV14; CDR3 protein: CASRGGTYEQYF; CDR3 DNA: TGTGCCAGCAGAGGGGGGACCTACGAGCAGTACTTC
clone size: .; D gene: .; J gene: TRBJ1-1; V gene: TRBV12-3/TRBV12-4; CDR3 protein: CASSGDTVEAFF; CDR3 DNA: TGTGCCAGCTCAGGGGATACAGTAGAAGCTTTCTTT
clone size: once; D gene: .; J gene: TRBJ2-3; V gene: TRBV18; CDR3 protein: CASSADTDGTDTQYF; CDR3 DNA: TGTGCCAGCTCAGCTGACACAGATGGCACAGATACGCAGTATTTT
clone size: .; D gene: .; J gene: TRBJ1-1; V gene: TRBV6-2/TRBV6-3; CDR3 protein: CASSYSSRAEAFF; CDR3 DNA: TGTGCCAGCAGTTACTCGAGTAGGGCTGAAGCTTTCTTT
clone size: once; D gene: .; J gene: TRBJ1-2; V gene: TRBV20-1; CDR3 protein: CSARVSAPNYGYTF; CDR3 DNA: TGCAGTGCTAGAGTGAGTGCCCCCAACTATGGCTACACCTTC